The T cell receptor (beta chain) described here comes from a study of technical replicates of blood from a few donors (dated by TCRdb to the late 2010s). Reading the germline V gene gives CDR1 ENHRY and CDR2 SYGVKD. V loses 5 bases of germline sequence and J loses 1 base, and the interval between the two ends is 8 bases. The CDR3 starts with the cysteine, ends with the phenylalanine, and has 13 residues. CDR3 DNA only is kept here, 39 bases in frame from base 1. Of note for this clone: The antigen it binds to is not known. Base-call qualities are not available, and no considerably larger clone is one nucleotide away.

Libraries were constructed by the immunoSEQ multiplex PCR assay. TCRdb holds this immuneACCESS table with in-frame rearrangements only. Some clones are missing; in checked studies, unresolved V genes explain under half, and the rest has no known cause. This sample gives fewer than 45,000 clones in total; over 95% of them show up just once. 0.35% to 0.4% of the sample is held by the ten biggest clonotypes. The receptor chain draws on TRBV10-3 and TRBJ1-1, with the D segment identity uncertain. The sequence came from a human donor in good health. The material sequenced was T cells isolated from PBMCs. CDR3 protein: CAISKTGNTEAFF. The base sequence is TGTGCCATCAGTAAGACGGGGAACACTGAAGCTTTCTTT.